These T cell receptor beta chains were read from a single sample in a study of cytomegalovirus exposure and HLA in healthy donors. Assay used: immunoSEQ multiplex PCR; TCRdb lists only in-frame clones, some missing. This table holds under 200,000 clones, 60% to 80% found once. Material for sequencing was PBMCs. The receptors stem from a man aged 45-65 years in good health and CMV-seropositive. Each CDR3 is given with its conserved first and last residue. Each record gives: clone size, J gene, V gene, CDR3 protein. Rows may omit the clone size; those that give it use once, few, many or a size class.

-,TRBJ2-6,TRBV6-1,CASTPLGGKANVLTF
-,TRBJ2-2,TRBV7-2,CASSLFFRIQGNGELFF
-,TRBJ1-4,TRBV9,CASSVGGGQGGEKLFF
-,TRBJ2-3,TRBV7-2,CASSLALRLAGRADTQYF
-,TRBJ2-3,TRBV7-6,CASSLDRRRGSADTQYF
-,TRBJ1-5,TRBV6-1,CASSEGGGNQPQHF
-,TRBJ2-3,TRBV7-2,CASSLEGLAGGTDTQYF
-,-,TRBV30,CAWDGNYEQYF
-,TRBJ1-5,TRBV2,CASSGESVEPQHF
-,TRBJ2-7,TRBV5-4,CASSTGTRATRQYF
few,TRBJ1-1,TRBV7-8,CASSLSRINTEAFF
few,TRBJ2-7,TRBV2,CASSPNNPNEQYF
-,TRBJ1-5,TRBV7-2,CASSDFNQPQHF
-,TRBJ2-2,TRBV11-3,CASSPGQGGTGELFF
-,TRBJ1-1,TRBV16,CASSPPRGKMNTEAFF
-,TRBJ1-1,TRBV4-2,CASSQQLAFF
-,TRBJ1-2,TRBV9,CASSPTSGEYVYYGYTF
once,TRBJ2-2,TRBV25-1,CASSEYGGGSTGELFF
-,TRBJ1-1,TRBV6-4,CASSVRGNTEAFF
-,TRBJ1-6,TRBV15,CATSREPQGHEPLHF
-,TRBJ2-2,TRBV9,CASSAGPTGYGTGELFF
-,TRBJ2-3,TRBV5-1,CASSDSSGGRRDTQYF
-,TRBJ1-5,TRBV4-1,CASSQVGEQPQHF
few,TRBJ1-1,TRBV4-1,CASSQDLRNTEAFF
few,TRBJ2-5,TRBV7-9,CASSLDGRGGETQYF
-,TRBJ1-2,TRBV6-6,CASSLHRDGYTF
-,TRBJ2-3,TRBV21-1,CASSVAIPDTQYF
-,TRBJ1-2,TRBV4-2,CASSQDRRGPLDGYTF
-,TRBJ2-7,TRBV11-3,CASSPGIGYEQYF
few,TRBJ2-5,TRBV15,CATSPIAGGVETQYF
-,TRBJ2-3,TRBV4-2,CASSPRLATDTQYF
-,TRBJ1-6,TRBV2,CASGIQGVRNSPLHF
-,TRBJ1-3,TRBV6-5,CASSYSGGGSGNTIYF
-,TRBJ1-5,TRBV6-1,CASSGNSLSNQPQHF
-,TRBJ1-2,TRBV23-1,CASSHVKMGCGQPSYGYTF
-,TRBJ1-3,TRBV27,CASSPYPRGGAGNTIYF
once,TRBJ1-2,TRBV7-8,CASSLGGTGDGYTF
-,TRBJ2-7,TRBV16,CAGSLYPEDTSYEQYF
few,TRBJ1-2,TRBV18,CASSPVRQGNYGYTF
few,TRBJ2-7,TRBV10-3,CAISESKMRSSYEQYF
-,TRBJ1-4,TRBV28,CASSLTGVREKLFF
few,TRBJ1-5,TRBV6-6,CASSFDRGGGNQPQHF
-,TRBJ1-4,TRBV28,CASTIPSGGGEKLFF
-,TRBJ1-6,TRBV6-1,CASSVASQYSPLHF
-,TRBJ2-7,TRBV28,CASSPPGGAYEQYF
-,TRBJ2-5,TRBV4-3,CASSQDRGRGKETQYF
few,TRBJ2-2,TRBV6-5,CASSYYRVDTGELFF
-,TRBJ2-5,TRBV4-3,CASSQDLETSGGETQYF
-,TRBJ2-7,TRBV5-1,CASSLDRSYEQYF
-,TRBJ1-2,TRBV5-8,CASSIYSGQGFFNYGYTF
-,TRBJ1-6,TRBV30,CAWTRGPSGSYNSPLHF